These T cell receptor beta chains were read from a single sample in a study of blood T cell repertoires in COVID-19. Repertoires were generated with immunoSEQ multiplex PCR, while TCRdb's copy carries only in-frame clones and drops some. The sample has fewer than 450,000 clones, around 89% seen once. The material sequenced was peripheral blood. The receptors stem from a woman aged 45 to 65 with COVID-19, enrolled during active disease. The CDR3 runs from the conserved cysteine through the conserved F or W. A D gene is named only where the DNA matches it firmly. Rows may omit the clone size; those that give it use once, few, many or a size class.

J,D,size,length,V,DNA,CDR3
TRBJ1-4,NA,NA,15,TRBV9,TGTGCCAGCAGCGTAGGGTGGGGGCTGGGTGAAAAACTGTTTTTT,CASSVGWGLGEKLFF
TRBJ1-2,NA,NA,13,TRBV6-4,TGTGCCAGCAGTGAAGTCGGGGGACATGGCTACACCTTC,CASSEVGGHGYTF
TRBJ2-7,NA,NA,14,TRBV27,TGTGCCAGCAGTTATCAGGGGTCGAAACGGGAGCAGTACTTC,CASSYQGSKREQYF
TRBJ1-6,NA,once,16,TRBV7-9,TGTGCCAGCAGCCCCCCCGACGGGGGTTATAATTCACCCCTCCACTTT,CASSPPDGGYNSPLHF
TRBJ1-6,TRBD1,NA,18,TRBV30,TGTGCCTGGACCGAATCCGGGACAGGGGGCAGAAATAATTCACCCCTCCACTTT,CAWTESGTGGRNNSPLHF
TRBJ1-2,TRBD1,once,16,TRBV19,TGTGCCAGTAGGACGCCGGGACAGGGATCGGGCTATGGCTACACCTTC,CASRTPGQGSGYGYTF
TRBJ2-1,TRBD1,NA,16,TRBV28,TGTGCCAGCACGGGACAGGGTTCCCCTTTCCCCAATGAGCAGTTCTTC,CASTGQGSPFPNEQFF
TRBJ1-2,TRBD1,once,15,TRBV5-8,TGTGCCAGCAGCCCCTACGGACAGGCAAGAGATGGCTACACCTTC,CASSPYGQARDGYTF
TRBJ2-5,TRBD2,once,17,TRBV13,TGTGCCAGCAGCTTTCTGGGACTAGCGGGGGCGGATGAGACCCAGTACTTC,CASSFLGLAGADETQYF
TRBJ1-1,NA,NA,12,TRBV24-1,TGTGCCACCAGATCGGGGTTCGGTGAAGCTTTCTTT,CATRSGFGEAFF
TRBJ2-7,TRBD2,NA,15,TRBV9,TGTGCCAGCAGCCCCCGCACTAGCGGGACCTACGAGCAGTACTTC,CASSPRTSGTYEQYF
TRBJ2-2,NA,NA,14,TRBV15,TGTGCCACCAGCAACAGGTTCGACACCGGGGAGCTGTTTTTT,CATSNRFDTGELFF
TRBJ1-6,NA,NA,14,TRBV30,TGTGCCTGGAGAATCGGACAGAGGAATTCACCCCTCCACTTT,CAWRIGQRNSPLHF
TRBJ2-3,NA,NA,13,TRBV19,TGTGCCAGTAGGGCCAGAAACACAGATACGCAGTATTTT,CASRARNTDTQYF
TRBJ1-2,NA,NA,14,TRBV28,TGTGCCAGCAGTACCCGGACGGGAAACTATGGCTACACCTTC,CASSTRTGNYGYTF
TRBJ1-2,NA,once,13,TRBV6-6,TGTGCCAGCAGTCTACAGGGAAACTATGGCTACACCTTC,CASSLQGNYGYTF
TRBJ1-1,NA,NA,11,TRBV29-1,TGCAGCGTTGATGATGAGGTTATCGCTTTCTTT,CSVDDEVIAFF
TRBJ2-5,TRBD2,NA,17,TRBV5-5,TGTGCCAGCAGGCCCCGGGCCGGGACTAGAGGAAAAGAGACCCAGTACTTC,CASRPRAGTRGKETQYF
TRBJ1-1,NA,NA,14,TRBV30,TGTGCCTGGAGCGAGACAACAGCCTCCACTGAAGCTTTCTTT,CAWSETTASTEAFF
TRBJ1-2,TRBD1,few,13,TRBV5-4,TGTGCCAGCAGCCCACAGGGGAACTATGGCTACACCTTC,CASSPQGNYGYTF
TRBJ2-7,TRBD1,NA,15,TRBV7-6,TGTGCCAGCAGGGCCGGGACAGGGGGGGCCTACGAGCAGTACTTC,CASRAGTGGAYEQYF